This TCR beta chain was recorded in a study of cytotoxic CD8 clonotypes in ibrutinib-treated CLL. Across the study: Included were about a dozen relapsed/refractory and approximately 15 treatment-naive patients, of whom approximately 18 were IGHV unmutated. It was after a median 12 months of treatment, range 6 to 36, that response samples were taken.

Assay: immunoSEQ multiplex PCR; the TCRdb copy retains only in-frame clones and omits some. The sample has about 140,000 clones, 80% to 95% seen once. The germline V gene encodes CDR1 SGHTA and CDR2 FQGTGA. V was trimmed by 2 bases and J by 4 bases, leaving 8 bases between them. The CDR3 extends over 13 amino acids. Broader study findings: Baseline levels of clonality went above those of age-matched healthy donors and moved with circulating CD8+ T-cell counts. Clonality increased at ibrutinib response, then returned toward baseline at progression.

Only one count was recorded for this clone. Its antigen is undetermined. The sequence was collected from a human donor with chronic lymphocytic leukemia. The chain couples TRBV7-3 to TRBJ2-5, with a weak D call TRBD2 (6 bases). Specimen: PBMCs, collected after 12 months of ibrutinib treatment. DNA for the CDR3: TGTGCCAGCAGCTTATTGGGGGGAGAGACCCAGTACTTC. Protein product: CASSLLGGETQYF. The full variable domain, rest sourced from reference TRBV7-3 and TRBJ2-5, is GAGVSQTPSNKVTEKGKYVELRCDPISGHTALYWYRQSLGQGPEFLIYFQGTGAADDSGLPNDRFFAVRPEGSVSTLKIQRTERGDSAVYLCASSLLGGETQYFGPGTRLLVL.